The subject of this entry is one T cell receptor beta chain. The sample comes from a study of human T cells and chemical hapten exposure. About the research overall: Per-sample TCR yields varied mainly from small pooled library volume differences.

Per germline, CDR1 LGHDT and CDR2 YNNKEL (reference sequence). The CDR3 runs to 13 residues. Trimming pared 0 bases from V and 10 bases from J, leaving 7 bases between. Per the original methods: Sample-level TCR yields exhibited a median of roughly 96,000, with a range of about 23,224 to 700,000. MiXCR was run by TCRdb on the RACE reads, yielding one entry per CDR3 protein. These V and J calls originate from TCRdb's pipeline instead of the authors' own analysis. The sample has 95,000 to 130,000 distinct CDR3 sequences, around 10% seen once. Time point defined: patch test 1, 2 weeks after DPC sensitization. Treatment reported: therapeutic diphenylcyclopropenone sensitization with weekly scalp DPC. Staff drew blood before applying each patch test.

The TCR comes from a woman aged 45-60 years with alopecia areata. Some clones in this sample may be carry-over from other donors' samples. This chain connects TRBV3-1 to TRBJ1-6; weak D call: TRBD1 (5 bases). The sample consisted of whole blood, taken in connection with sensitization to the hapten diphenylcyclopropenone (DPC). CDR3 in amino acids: CASSQEGTSPLHF. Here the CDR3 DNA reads TGTGCCAGCAGCCAAGAGGGGACCTCACCCCTCCACTTT. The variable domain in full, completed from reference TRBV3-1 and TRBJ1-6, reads DTAVSQTPKYLVTQMGNDKSIKCEQNLGHDTMYWYKQDSKKFLKIMFSYNNKELIINETVPNRFSPKSPDKAHLNLHINSLELGDSAVYFCASSQEGTSPLHFGNGTRLTVT.